Following are 2 T cell receptor beta chains from one sample sequenced in a study of T cell repertoires in cytomegalovirus infection. TCRdb itself ran the reads through MiXCR, one entry per CDR3 protein. The sample lists around 900,000 distinct CDR3 sequences; about a third were seen once. These receptors lack a known antigen. Sample: cultured CD8+ T cells from PBMCs, taken from culture after CMV antigen stimulation. These receptors were taken from a human donor in good health (CMV status not recorded). Some clones in this sample may be carry-over from other donors' samples.

The rearrangement uses TRBV6-5 and TRBJ1-4; D remains unclear. Germline V gene data show CDR1 as MNHEY and CDR2 as SVGAGI. The V end was cut by 5 bases, the J end by 0 bases, with 10 bases between. The CDR3 loop spans 15 amino acids. The CDR3 bases are TGTGCCAGCAGTATCGAGGATGCAACTAATGAAAAACTGTTTTTT. Its translation: CASSIEDATNEKLFF.

The chain's CDR3 is CASSGTGLYTDTQYF. The CDR3 DNA reads as TGTGCCAGTAGCGGGACAGGGTTGTACACAGATACGCAGTATTTT. The V and J genes are TRBV19 and TRBJ2-3; 9 bases map to TRBD1. Germline lookup yields CDR1 LNHDA and CDR2 SQIVND (reference sequence). This CDR3 has 15 residues. J gave up 2 bases and V 6 bases, and 6 bases lay outside the gene matches. Full variable domain (remainder filled in from reference TRBV19 and TRBJ2-3): DGGITQSPKYLFRKEGQNVTLSCEQNLNHDAMYWYRQDPGQGLRLIYYSQIVNDFQKGDIAEGYSVSREKKESFPLTVTSAQKNPTAFYLCASSGTGLYTDTQYFGPGTRLTVL.